Following are 9 T cell receptor beta chains from one sample sequenced in a study of blood T cell repertoires in COVID-19. Here immunoSEQ multiplex PCR was the method, and the copy in TCRdb shows in-frame clones only, minus some. Among more than 200,000 clones listed, about 88% were seen once. Sequencing input: peripheral blood. These receptors were taken from a man in his 70s with acute or convalescent COVID-19.

This chain joins TRBV24-1 and TRBJ2-1, with 11 positions matching TRBD1. CDR1 is KGHDR, CDR2 SFDVKD, per germline. This CDR3 contains 15 residues. The junction had 6 bases not matched to a gene; V was cut back by 4 bases and J by 8 bases. CDR3 in DNA: TGTGCCACCAGTGACAGTGGGACAGGGGGACATGAGCAGTTCTTC. Translated: CATSDSGTGGHEQFF.

This chain uses TRBV5-6 with TRBJ2-3; 12 bases agree with TRBD2. The CDR3 has 18 residues. The V gene's germline CDR1 is SGHDT and CDR2 YYEEEE. The V and J ends lost 2 bases and 1 base, in that order; junction bases with no gene match: 8. CDR3 amino acids: CASSFSSGRAEGTDTQYF. In DNA form, the CDR3 reads TGTGCCAGCAGCTTCTCTAGCGGGAGGGCCGAAGGCACAGATACGCAGTATTTT.

The genes are TRBV29-1 and TRBJ2-6, with D perhaps TRBD1 (6 bases). Germline V lookup: CDR1 SQVTM, CDR2 ANQGSEA. The CDR3 length is 14 residues. V lost 3 bases, J lost 0 bases, and 6 bases lay in between. The DNA for the CDR3 is TGCAGCGTTGAGGACAGCTCTGGGGCCAACGTCCTGACTTTC. It specifies CSVEDSSGANVLTF.

CDR3 nucleotides: TGTGCCAGCAGTTACACCGTCCGGGAGACCCAGTACTTC. Its protein product is CASSYTVRETQYF. The chain joins TRBV6-2 or TRBV6-3 to TRBJ2-5; no clear D gene. Trimming removed 2 bases at V and 5 bases at J, with 9 bases between. The CDR3 spans 13 residues. CDR1 is MNHEY, CDR2 SVGEGT, per germline.

This chain uses TRBV5-1 with TRBJ1-1; TRBD1 matches at 7 bases. This CDR3 contains 14 residues. The germline gives CDR1 SGHRS, CDR2 YFSETQ. After removal of 4 bases from V and 6 bases from J, the junction contained 9 bases not matched to a gene. CDR3 in amino acids: CASSPGQPGAEAFF. In nucleotides, the CDR3 is TGCGCCAGCAGCCCGGGACAGCCAGGGGCTGAAGCTTTCTTT.

The table lists this clone with a count of one. V and J are TRBV5-4 and TRBJ1-2; the D gene is possibly TRBD1 (5 bases). The ends were cut back, 4 bases at V and 3 bases at J, with 10 bases in the middle. Germline assignment: CDR1 SGHNT and CDR2 YYREEE (reference sequence). There are 13 residues in the CDR3. The CDR3 coding sequence is TGTGCCAGCAGCCTAGACAGTTACTATGGCTACACCTTC. Protein: CASSLDSYYGYTF.

This chain uses TRBV7-3 with TRBJ1-1; 7 bases match TRBD1. J lost 3 bases, V lost 6 bases, and 10 bases had no gene match. The CDR3 loop spans 15 amino acids. Germline V gives CDR1 SGHTA, CDR2 FQGTGA. In DNA form, the CDR3 reads TGTGCCAGCAGTTCCTCAGCCACAGGGGACACTGAAGCTTTCTTT. Its translation is CASSSSATGDTEAFF.

The J gene is TRBJ2-7, the V gene TRBV27; 8 nucleotides align to TRBD2. CDR1 and CDR2 from the germline V gene are MNHEY and SMNVEV (reference sequence). CDR3 length: 19 amino acids. V trimming: 5 bases; J trimming: 5 bases; junction bases outside the gene matches: 23. The CDR3 coding sequence is TGTGCCAGCAGTCCCTTAACTAGCGGCATCACCCGCGGGAAAAACGAGCAGTACTTC. The encoded protein is CASSPLTSGITRGKNEQYF.

The chain combines TRBV5-1 with TRBJ2-7; D remains ambiguous. The V end lost 2 bases, the J end lost 6 bases, and 9 bases lay between the germline ends. The CDR3 is 12 amino acids. Germline-derived CDR1 and CDR2 are SGHRS and YFSETQ. CDR3 in DNA: TGCGCCAGCAGCTTTGAGGTCGGCGAGCAGTACTTC. Its translation is CASSFEVGEQYF. Complete variable domain (other parts from reference TRBV5-1 and TRBJ2-7): KAGVTQTPRYLIKTRGQQVTLSCSPISGHRSVSWYQQTPGQGLQFLFEYFSETQRNKGNFPGRFSGRQFSNSRSEMNVSTLELGDSALYLCASSFEVGEQYFGPGTRLTVT.